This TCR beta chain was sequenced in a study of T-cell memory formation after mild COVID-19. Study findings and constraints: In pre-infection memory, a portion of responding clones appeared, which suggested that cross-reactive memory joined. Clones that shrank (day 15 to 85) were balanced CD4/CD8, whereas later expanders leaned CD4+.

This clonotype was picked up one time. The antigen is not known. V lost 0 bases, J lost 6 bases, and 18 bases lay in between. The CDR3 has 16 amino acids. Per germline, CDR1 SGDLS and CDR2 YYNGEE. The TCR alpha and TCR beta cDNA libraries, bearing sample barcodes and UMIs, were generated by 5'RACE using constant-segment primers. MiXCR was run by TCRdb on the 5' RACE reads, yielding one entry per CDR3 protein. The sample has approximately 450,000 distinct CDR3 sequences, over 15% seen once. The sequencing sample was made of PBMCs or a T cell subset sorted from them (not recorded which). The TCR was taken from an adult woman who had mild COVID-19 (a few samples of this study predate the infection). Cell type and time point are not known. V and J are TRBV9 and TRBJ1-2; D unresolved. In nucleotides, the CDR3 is TGTGCCAGCAGCGTAGGGAAGAAGGGTCGGGATGATGGCTACACCTTC. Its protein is CASSVGKKGRDDGYTF.